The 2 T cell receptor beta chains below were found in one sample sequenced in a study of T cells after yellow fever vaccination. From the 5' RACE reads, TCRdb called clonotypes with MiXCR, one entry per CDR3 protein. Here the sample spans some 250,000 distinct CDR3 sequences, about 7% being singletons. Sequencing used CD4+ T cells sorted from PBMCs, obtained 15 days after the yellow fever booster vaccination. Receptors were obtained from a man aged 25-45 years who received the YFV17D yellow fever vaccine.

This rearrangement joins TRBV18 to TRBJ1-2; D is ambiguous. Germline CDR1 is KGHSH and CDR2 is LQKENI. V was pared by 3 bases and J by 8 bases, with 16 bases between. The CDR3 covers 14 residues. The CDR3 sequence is CASSPRSGVEGYTF. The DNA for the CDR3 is TGTGCCAGCTCACCCCGGTCAGGTGTAGAAGGCTACACCTTC. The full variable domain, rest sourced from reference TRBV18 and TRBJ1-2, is NAGVMQNPRHLVRRRGQEARLRCSPMKGHSHVYWYRQLPEEGLKFMVYLQKENIIDESGMPKERFSAEFPKEGPSILRIQQVVRGDSAAYFCASSPRSGVEGYTFGSGTRLTVV.

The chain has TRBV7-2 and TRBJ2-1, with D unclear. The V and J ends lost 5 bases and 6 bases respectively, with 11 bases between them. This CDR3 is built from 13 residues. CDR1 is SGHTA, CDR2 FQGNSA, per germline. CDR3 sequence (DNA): TGTGCCAGCAGCCTGGCCTACGGCAATGAGCAGTTCTTC. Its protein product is CASSLAYGNEQFF.